This T cell receptor beta chain is drawn from a study of PD-1 blockade in classical Hodgkin lymphoma. Sequencing was performed with immunoSEQ multiplex PCR; in TCRdb, only in-frame clones are kept and a portion is missing. The repertoire has about 29,000 clones, approximately 70% of them found once; the top ten carry 3.5% to 4%. Regarding the study as a whole: CD8+ TCR diversity did not rise significantly by C4D1, unlike CD4+.

V shed 0 bases and J shed 2 bases, with 6 bases lying between them. The CDR3 runs to 13 residues. Germline V gene lookup returns CDR1 SGHTS and CDR2 YDEGEE. Each patient's relapse followed autologous stem cell transplantation, and brentuximab vedotin exposure varied. About this clone: The target antigen is unknown.

V gene TRBV5-8 combines with J gene TRBJ2-7; the D is unclear. This specimen was peripheral blood mononuclear cells (PBMCs), taken before the second cycle of nivolumab. The sequence derives from a human donor with classical Hodgkin lymphoma. CDR3 amino acids: CASSLGKTYEQYF. CDR3 bases: TGTGCCAGCAGCTTGGGGAAAACCTACGAGCAGTACTTC.